These 22 T cell receptor beta chains came from one sample sequenced in a study of shared clonotypes between healthy human individuals (dated by TCRdb to the early 2020s). Library creation used the immunoSEQ multiplex PCR assay. TCRdb retrieved this table from immuneACCESS and kept in-frame rearrangements only. Not all clones are present; in checked studies, unresolved V genes account for under half, and no reason is known for the remainder. In this sample the table shows fewer than 200,000 clones, over 85% of which occur a single time. Jointly, the top ten make up around 0.067% of the sample. The sample consisted of naive CD4+ T cells sorted from blood. Taken with the paper, the label for cell subset or site translates to: CD45RA+ positively selected. The receptor source for this set is a woman younger than 45 in good health.

This chain joins TRBV11-3 and TRBJ2-7; D gene ambiguous. Germline V gene sequence: CDR1 SGHNT, CDR2 YENEEA. The V end lost 3 bases, the J end lost 2 bases, and 8 bases lay between the germline ends. There are 13 residues in the CDR3. CDR3 sequence reads: CASSLGSPYEQYF. In nucleotides, the CDR3 is TGTGCCAGCAGCTTGGGCAGCCCCTACGAGCAGTACTTC.

This chain joins TRBV10-3 and TRBJ2-7; TRBD1 might be the D (5 bases). CDR3 length equals 14 residues. Germline CDR1 and CDR2: ENHRY and SYGVKD. The V end lost 7 bases, the J end lost 0 bases, and 13 bases lay between the germline ends. CDR3 DNA sequence: TGTGCCATCAATCACTCTGGGGCCTCCTACGAGCAGTACTTC. This encodes CAINHSGASYEQYF.

The gene calls are TRBV9 and TRBJ1-4; 9 bases fit TRBD1. V lost 3 bases to trimming and J lost 3 bases; unmatched junction nucleotides: 3. The CDR3 length is 15 residues. Germline V CDR1 and CDR2: SGDLS, YYNGEE. The CDR3 loop is CASSAHRGPNEKLFF. CDR3 nucleotide sequence: TGTGCCAGCAGCGCCCACAGGGGGCCTAATGAAAAACTGTTTTTT. Variable domain in full (rest from reference TRBV9 and TRBJ1-4): DSGVTQTPKHLITATGQRVTLRCSPRSGDLSVYWYQQSLDQGLQFLIQYYNGEERAKGNILERFSAQQFPDLHSELNLSSLELGDSALYFCASSAHRGPNEKLFFGSGTQLSVL.

This clone has just a few counts. The V call is TRBV2, the J call TRBJ1-1; unclear D gene. This CDR3 comprises 13 residues. CDR1 and CDR2 (germline): SNHLY, FYNNEI. Deletions cut 1 base from V and 1 base from J, with 4 bases between. CDR3 DNA: TGTGCCAGCAGTGAAGAGGGGAACACTGAAGCTTTCTTT. It translates to CASSEEGNTEAFF.

V and J are TRBV28 and TRBJ2-1, with 8 bases aligning to TRBD2. Losses at the gene ends were 4 bases for V and 2 bases for J; bases not matched to a gene: 7. Germline CDR1 reads MDHEN; CDR2 reads SYDVKM. The CDR3 consists of 16 residues. This CDR3 reads CASSSPIAGTYNEQFF. The CDR3 DNA reads TGTGCCAGCAGTTCCCCTATAGCGGGAACCTACAATGAGCAGTTCTTC.

The chain is built from TRBV2 and TRBJ2-1; 10 bases align to TRBD1. Germline CDR1 SNHLY, CDR2 FYNNEI. CDR3 length: 20 amino acids. Losses at the gene ends were 10 bases for V and 7 bases for J; bases not matched to a gene: 28. The CDR3 bases are TGTGCCACCCTCATTAATGCGGGACAGGGGCGTCGAGCGGGAGAGAATGAGCAGTTCTTC. Its translation is CATLINAGQGRRAGENEQFF. The full variable domain, rest sourced from reference TRBV2 and TRBJ2-1, is EPEVTQTPSHQVTQMGQEVILRCVPISNHLYFYWYRQILGQKVEFLVSFYNNEISEKSEIFDDQFSVERPDGSNFTLKIRSTKLEDSAMYFCATLINAGQGRRAGENEQFFGPGTRLTVL.

This sequence joins TRBV6-9 and TRBJ2-7; D perhaps matches TRBD1 (6 bases). The germline gives CDR1 MNHGY, CDR2 SVAAGI. There are 13 residues in the CDR3. V lost 2 bases, J lost 6 bases, and 11 bases lay in between. The CDR3 DNA reads as TGTGCCAGCAGTTATCAGGGGTTCGGCGAGCAGTACTTC. Translating it yields CASSYQGFGEQYF.

J is TRBJ1-4 and V is TRBV7-2; D uncertain. From germline, CDR1 is SGHTA and CDR2 FQGNSA. Trimming cost V 2 bases and J 8 bases, with 12 bases left between them. The CDR3 spans 14 residues. CDR3 sequence reads: CASSLQESSEKLFF. The CDR3 bases are TGTGCCAGCAGCTTACAGGAAAGTAGCGAAAAACTGTTTTTT.

The CDR3 DNA reads as TGTGCCAGCAGCCAAGATCTCGACACCCAGGACGAGACCCAGTACTTC. Its protein product is CASSQDLDTQDETQYF. The chain combines TRBV4-2 with TRBJ2-5; D not certain. Germline assignment: CDR1 LGHNA and CDR2 YNFKEQ. Trimming took off 0 bases at V and 5 bases at J, with 16 bases between the two ends. There are 16 residues in the CDR3.

CDR3 sequence (DNA): TGTGCCAGCAGAATAGAAGGGGACACAGATACGCAGTATTTT. It yields the protein CASRIEGDTDTQYF. The V gene is TRBV7-9, the J gene TRBJ2-3; D is perhaps TRBD1 (5 bases). Germline values: CDR1 SEHNR, CDR2 FQNEAQ (reference sequence). CDR3 length: 14 residues. Trimming pared 6 bases from V and 2 bases from J, leaving 12 bases between.

About this clone: The identical CDR3 is also encoded by other nucleotide sequences in the sample. The V and J genes are TRBV5-1 and TRBJ2-1; D is ambiguous. The germline V gene encodes CDR1 SGHRS and CDR2 YFSETQ. The CDR3 runs 11 residues. V dropped 3 bases and J dropped 2 bases, with 0 bases sitting between them. The CDR3 DNA follows: TGCGCCAGCAGCTCCTACAATGAGCAGTTCTTC. Its protein is CASSSYNEQFF.

This clone has just one count. The rearrangement uses TRBV30 and TRBJ1-1; D uncertain. V gave up 1 base and J gave up 6 bases, with 9 bases separating them. The CDR3 runs 12 residues. From germline, CDR1 is GTSNPN and CDR2 SVGIG (reference sequence). The CDR3 protein is CAWSGNTAEAFF. The CDR3 DNA sequence: TGTGCCTGGAGTGGCAACACAGCTGAAGCTTTCTTT.

The V gene is TRBV6-6, the J gene TRBJ1-2, with TRBD1 matching over 7 bases. The CDR3 loop spans 14 amino acids. Germline values: CDR1 MNHNY, CDR2 SVGAGI (reference sequence). V gave up 2 bases and J gave up 6 bases; unmatched junction bases: 6. DNA of the CDR3: TGTGCCAGCAGTTACGCACAGGGGAACCATGGCTACACCTTC. It encodes CASSYAQGNHGYTF.

This chain joins TRBV10-3 and TRBJ2-7; 8 nucleotides line up with TRBD1. The V gene's germline CDR1 is ENHRY and CDR2 SYGVKD. This CDR3 contains 13 residues. V shed 6 bases and J 7 bases; nucleotides not matched to a gene: 8. CDR3 protein: CAISSGTGYEQYF. The CDR3 region has the DNA TGTGCCATCAGCTCCGGGACAGGTTATGAGCAGTACTTC.

J is TRBJ2-7 and V is TRBV19; either TRBD1 or TRBD2 may supply D (6 bases each). V was cut by 3 bases and J by 9 bases, with 15 bases left in between. Germline lookup yields CDR1 LNHDA and CDR2 SQIVND (reference sequence). The CDR3 runs to 13 residues. This CDR3 reads CASSISGARMQYF. In nucleotides, the CDR3 is TGTGCCAGTAGTATCTCGGGGGCGCGAATGCAGTACTTC.

This clone was recorded only once. V gene TRBV11-3 combines with J gene TRBJ1-1; D uncertain. Trimming pared 5 bases from V and 5 bases from J, leaving 15 bases between. Germline CDR1 SGHNT, CDR2 YENEEA. There are 14 residues in the CDR3. CDR3: CASSPGPPGTEAFF. CDR3 in DNA: TGTGCCAGCAGCCCCGGCCCACCCGGTACTGAAGCTTTCTTT. The full variable domain, rest sourced from reference TRBV11-3 and TRBJ1-1, is EAGVVQSPRYKIIEKKQPVAFWCNPISGHNTLYWYLQNLGQGPELLIRYENEEAVDDSQLPKDRFSAERLKGVDSTLKIQPAELGDSAVYLCASSPGPPGTEAFFGQGTRLTVV.

The gene calls are TRBV28 and TRBJ2-7; D may be TRBD1 (6 bases). This CDR3 region has 13 residues. Per germline, CDR1 MDHEN and CDR2 SYDVKM. Trimming left V 5 bases short and J 6 bases short, with 14 bases between. In nucleotides, the CDR3 is TGTGCCAGCAGTCCCGGGACAATCGGCGAGCAGTACTTC. Translation: CASSPGTIGEQYF.

CDR3 residues: CATSHPRVGGRASNTEAFF. Here the CDR3 DNA reads TGTGCCACCAGCCACCCCCGGGTGGGGGGCCGGGCTTCGAACACTGAAGCTTTCTTT. V is TRBV15 and J is TRBJ1-1; a possible D gene is TRBD1 (6 bases). The CDR3 covers 19 residues. Germline V gene data show CDR1 as LNHNV and CDR2 as YYDKDF (reference sequence). With 5 bases removed from V and 1 base from J, the gap between germline ends came to 26 bases. The full variable domain, in which reference TRBV15 and TRBJ1-1 provide the parts outside the CDR3, is DAMVIQNPRYQVTQFGKPVTLSCSQTLNHNVMYWYQQKSSQAPKLLFHYYDKDFNNEADTPDNFQSRRPNTSFCFLDIRSPGLGDTAMYLCATSHPRVGGRASNTEAFFGQGTRLTVV.

The chain recombines TRBV7-9 with TRBJ2-5; 12 bases match TRBD2. With V trimmed by 5 bases and J by 2 bases, 3 bases remained unmatched. This CDR3 is 15 amino acids long. CDR1 is SEHNR and CDR2 is FQNEAQ in the germline V gene (reference sequence). CDR3 sequence (DNA): TGTGCCAGCAGCGCCGGACTAGCGGGGCAAGAGACCCAGTACTTC. Its protein is CASSAGLAGQETQYF.

As DNA, the CDR3 is TGCGCCAGCAGAAGGGGAGCGGGAGTGGGTGAGCAGTTCTTC. Its translation: CASRRGAGVGEQFF. The genes are TRBV5-1 and TRBJ2-1, with TRBD2 identical over 8 bases. In germline, CDR1 is SGHRS, CDR2 YFSETQ. V trimming: 5 bases; J trimming: 9 bases; junction bases outside the gene matches: 10. The CDR3 length is 14 residues. The full variable domain, completed using reference TRBV5-1 and TRBJ2-1, is KAGVTQTPRYLIKTRGQQVTLSCSPISGHRSVSWYQQTPGQGLQFLFEYFSETQRNKGNFPGRFSGRQFSNSRSEMNVSTLELGDSALYLCASRRGAGVGEQFFGPGTRLTVL.

The gene calls are TRBV7-9 and TRBJ2-3, with TRBD2 matching 9 bases. CDR1 is SEHNR and CDR2 is FQNEAQ in the germline V gene (reference sequence). The CDR3 extends over 14 amino acids. V dropped 5 bases and J dropped 4; count of bases not matched to a gene: 4. The CDR3 DNA reads as TGTGCCAGCAGCCTGGGACTAGCAGCAGATACGCAGTATTTT. The encoded protein is CASSLGLAADTQYF.

The V and J genes are TRBV5-1 and TRBJ2-5; D call uncertain. The closer fit of TRBJ2-7 to the DNA end suggests the J call may be wrong. Per the germline V gene, CDR1 is SGHRS and CDR2 is YFSETQ. This CDR3 spans 13 amino acids. The CDR3 coding sequence is TGCGCCAGCAGCTTGCTAGTCTCTGGCGAGCAGTACTTC. Its translation: CASSLLVSGEQYF.